This T cell receptor (beta chain) was identified in a study of shared clonotypes between healthy human individuals. A word on this clone: Its antigen is unknown.

Study findings and constraints: Represented genetic and exposure-history diversity was restricted by having few donors.

Terminally differentiated effector memory CD45RA+ cells were excluded by CCR7 positive selection of CD45RO-negative cells. V lost 5 bases to trimming and J lost 4 bases, with 13 bases between them. This CDR3 is built from 14 residues. In germline, CDR1 is SGDLS, CDR2 YYNGEE. In the original processing: Owing to the provision of junction-only sequences devoid of quality scores by immunoSEQ, filtering differed. Assay: immunoSEQ multiplex PCR; the TCRdb copy retains only in-frame clones and omits some. V, J and clone size are taken as reported in that table, and D and trimming were inferred from the DNA itself. The sample includes 2 million to 2.5 million clones, roughly 91% of them seen just once.

Sequenced input: naive CD8+ T cells from PBMCs. V is TRBV9 and J is TRBJ1-5; D possibly corresponds to TRBD1 (5 bases). This receptor was obtained from a man between 18 and 35 years old in good health. Some clones in this sample may be carry-over from other donors' samples. DNA of the CDR3: TGTGCCAGCAGTCAGGCGGGGGTAAATCAGCCCCAGCATTTT. It translates to CASSQAGVNQPQHF.